This record covers a single T cell receptor (beta chain). Treatment in this sample: oral pan-JAK inhibitor, 5-10 mg twice daily. This sample is drawn from a study of CD8+ T cells in alopecia areata. Overall study context: A regimen of oral tofacitinib, 5 to 10 mg twice daily, was given to treated patients.

Sequencing relied on a cDNA template that was reverse transcribed from extracted RNA. Produced via immunoSEQ multiplex PCR; TCRdb's table is partial and in-frame only. The sample yields about 140,000 clones, around four fifths seen once. V was pared by 0 bases and J by 5 bases, with 6 bases of the junction left unmatched. The germline gives CDR1 SGHTA, CDR2 FQGNSA. This CDR3 has 15 residues. This material consisted of CD8+ T cells sorted from blood, taken at week 4, from a patient treated with tofacitinib. The sequence was collected from a human donor with alopecia areata. The rearrangement links TRBV7-2 to TRBJ2-5; 7 bases are a match to TRBD1. The DNA of the CDR3 is TGTGCCAGCAGCTTAGCTGACAGGGAGTTGGAGACCCAGTACTTC. Protein product: CASSLADRELETQYF.